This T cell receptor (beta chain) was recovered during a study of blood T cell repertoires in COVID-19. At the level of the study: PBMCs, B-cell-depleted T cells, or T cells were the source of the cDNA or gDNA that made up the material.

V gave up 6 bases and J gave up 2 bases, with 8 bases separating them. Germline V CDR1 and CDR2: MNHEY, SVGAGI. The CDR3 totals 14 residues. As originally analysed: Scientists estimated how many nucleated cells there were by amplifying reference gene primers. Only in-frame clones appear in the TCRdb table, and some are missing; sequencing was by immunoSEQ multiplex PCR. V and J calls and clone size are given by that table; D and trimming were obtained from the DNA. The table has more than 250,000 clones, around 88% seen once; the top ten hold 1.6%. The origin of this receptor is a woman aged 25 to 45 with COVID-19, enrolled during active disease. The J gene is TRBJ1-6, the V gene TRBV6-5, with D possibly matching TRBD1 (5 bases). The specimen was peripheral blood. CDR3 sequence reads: CASRRGAYNSPLHF. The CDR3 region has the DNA TGTGCCAGCAGGCGGGGCGCCTATAATTCACCCCTCCACTTT.